Listed below are T cell receptor beta chains from one sample, sequenced in a study of cytomegalovirus exposure and HLA in healthy donors. Generated by immunoSEQ multiplex PCR, the TCRdb table keeps only in-frame clones and is missing some. The data contain about 150,000 clones, roughly four fifths of them singletons. The source material was PBMCs. Source of these receptors: a man aged 18 to 29 in good health and CMV-seronegative. Both conserved end residues are part of each CDR3. The D gene is left open where the match is weak. The size entry is marked missing in some rows and otherwise reads once, few, many or a size class.

J gene: TRBJ2-1
V gene: TRBV6-6
D gene: TRBD2
clone size: NA
CDR3 DNA: TGTGCCAGCAGTTACCCGAGCGGGATCCCCTACAATGAGCAGTTCTTC
CDR3 protein: CASSYPSGIPYNEQFF

J gene: TRBJ2-7
V gene: TRBV4-3
D gene: TRBD2
clone size: NA
CDR3 DNA: TGCGCCAGCAGCCAAGAGGGCCCTAGCGGGTCGCCCGAGCAGTACTTC
CDR3 protein: CASSQEGPSGSPEQYF

J gene: TRBJ2-7
V gene: TRBV2
D gene: NA
clone size: NA
CDR3 DNA: TGTGCCCTCTTCAGGGGCAGGGACTACGAGCAGTACTTC
CDR3 protein: CALFRGRDYEQYF

J gene: TRBJ2-5
V gene: TRBV11-2
D gene: NA
clone size: NA
CDR3 DNA: TGTGCCAGCAGCCCCCGTCCGTCGAGCGGCCAAGAGACCCAGTACTTC
CDR3 protein: CASSPRPSSGQETQYF

J gene: TRBJ2-7
V gene: TRBV7-6
D gene: TRBD1
clone size: NA
CDR3 DNA: TGTGCCAGCAGCTTAGGGGACAGGGGGAGCTCCTACGAGCAGTACTTC
CDR3 protein: CASSLGDRGSSYEQYF

J gene: TRBJ2-2
V gene: TRBV5-4
D gene: TRBD2
clone size: NA
CDR3 DNA: TGTGCCACAGAACTGTGGGGCGGGGGGAGACCCCGGCGTCCTGGGGAGCTGTTTTTT
CDR3 protein: CATELWGGGRPRRPGELFF

J gene: TRBJ2-7
V gene: TRBV7-2
D gene: TRBD2
clone size: NA
CDR3 DNA: TGTGCCAGCAGCTTACCGGGACTAGCGGGAAGCGAGCAGTACTTC
CDR3 protein: CASSLPGLAGSEQYF

J gene: TRBJ2-3
V gene: TRBV5-1
D gene: NA
clone size: NA
CDR3 DNA: TGCGCCAGCAGCTTGGGGACCCAGACTAGAATTCGCGATACGCAGTATTTT
CDR3 protein: CASSLGTQTRIRDTQYF

J gene: TRBJ2-1
V gene: TRBV4-3
D gene: TRBD2
clone size: once
CDR3 DNA: TGCGCCAGCAGCTCCACTAGCGCCCTAGGCCCCTACAATGAGCAGTTCTTC
CDR3 protein: CASSSTSALGPYNEQFF

J gene: TRBJ2-4
V gene: TRBV7-9
D gene: NA
clone size: NA
CDR3 DNA: TGTGCCAGCAGCTTAGTAGGGGTTAGTAACATTCAGTACTTC
CDR3 protein: CASSLVGVSNIQYF

J gene: TRBJ2-1
V gene: TRBV9
D gene: TRBD1
clone size: NA
CDR3 DNA: TGTGCCAGCAGCGCCCTGGACAGGGGAGGAGAGCAGTTCTTC
CDR3 protein: CASSALDRGGEQFF

J gene: TRBJ2-1
V gene: TRBV7-2
D gene: NA
clone size: NA
CDR3 DNA: TGTGCCAGCAGCTCCGCCCCCGAGGCCTACAATGAGCAGTTCTTC
CDR3 protein: CASSSAPEAYNEQFF

J gene: TRBJ2-5
V gene: TRBV29-1
D gene: TRBD1
clone size: NA
CDR3 DNA: TGCAGCGTGACAGGGGTGGAAGAGACCCAGTACTTC
CDR3 protein: CSVTGVEETQYF

J gene: TRBJ2-4
V gene: TRBV21-1
D gene: NA
clone size: NA
CDR3 DNA: TGTGCCAGCAGCAAACCGGGACAGCTCATTCAGTACTTC
CDR3 protein: CASSKPGQLIQYF

J gene: TRBJ1-5
V gene: TRBV7-2
D gene: NA
clone size: NA
CDR3 DNA: TGTGCCAGCAGCTCTTTTGGACTGGGTCAGCCCCAGCATTTT
CDR3 protein: CASSSFGLGQPQHF

J gene: TRBJ2-1
V gene: TRBV11-2
D gene: TRBD2
clone size: NA
CDR3 DNA: TGTGCCAGCAGCTTAGAAGTGTGGACTAGCGGGAGAGGTGAGCAGTTCTTC
CDR3 protein: CASSLEVWTSGRGEQFF

J gene: TRBJ2-7
V gene: TRBV7-8
D gene: TRBD2
clone size: NA
CDR3 DNA: TGTGCCAGCAGCTTAGAAGGGACTAGCGGGTATTACGAGCAGTACTTC
CDR3 protein: CASSLEGTSGYYEQYF

J gene: TRBJ2-4
V gene: TRBV9
D gene: NA
clone size: NA
CDR3 DNA: TGTGCCAGCAGCGTAGGTGACGAGGGGGACATTCAGTACTTC
CDR3 protein: CASSVGDEGDIQYF

J gene: TRBJ2-3
V gene: TRBV18
D gene: NA
clone size: NA
CDR3 DNA: TGTGCCAGCTCACCCAGTTTGGGCACAGATACGCAGTATTTT
CDR3 protein: CASSPSLGTDTQYF

J gene: TRBJ2-7
V gene: TRBV27
D gene: TRBD1
clone size: few
CDR3 DNA: TGTGCCAGCAGGGACAGGGTTAACTACCAGCAGTACTTC
CDR3 protein: CASRDRVNYQQYF

J gene: TRBJ2-7
V gene: TRBV6-5
D gene: NA
clone size: NA
CDR3 DNA: TGTGCCAGCAGTTACTGGGCAGGGGTGCGGGACGAGCAGTACTTC
CDR3 protein: CASSYWAGVRDEQYF

J gene: TRBJ2-5
V gene: TRBV2
D gene: TRBD2
clone size: once
CDR3 DNA: TGTGCCAGCAGTGAATGGCTAGCGGAGCCTGGTCGAGAGACCCAGTACTTC
CDR3 protein: CASSEWLAEPGRETQYF

J gene: TRBJ1-2
V gene: TRBV27
D gene: TRBD1
clone size: NA
CDR3 DNA: TGTGCCAGCAGTTACTCCGACAGGGATGGCTACACCTTC
CDR3 protein: CASSYSDRDGYTF

J gene: TRBJ2-5
V gene: TRBV5-1
D gene: NA
clone size: NA
CDR3 DNA: TGCGCCAGCAGCTCGATCAGGGCAAACCAAGAGACCCAGTACTTC
CDR3 protein: CASSSIRANQETQYF

J gene: TRBJ2-5
V gene: TRBV6-5
D gene: NA
clone size: NA
CDR3 DNA: TGTGCCAGCAGTTCCCTGGGGAGACAAGAGACCCAGTACTTC
CDR3 protein: CASSSLGRQETQYF

J gene: TRBJ2-7
V gene: TRBV27
D gene: TRBD2
clone size: NA
CDR3 DNA: TGTGCCAGCAGTTCCTTAGCGGGAGATTCCTACGAGCAGTACTTC
CDR3 protein: CASSSLAGDSYEQYF

J gene: TRBJ2-1
V gene: TRBV7-6
D gene: NA
clone size: NA
CDR3 DNA: TGTGCCAGCAGCTCCAGGAGCGGGTGGGATGAGCAGTTCTTC
CDR3 protein: CASSSRSGWDEQFF

J gene: TRBJ1-4
V gene: TRBV7-9
D gene: NA
clone size: NA
CDR3 DNA: TGTGCCAGCAGCTTAGACTCGGAGAAACTGTTTTTT
CDR3 protein: CASSLDSEKLFF

J gene: TRBJ2-7
V gene: TRBV2
D gene: TRBD1
clone size: NA
CDR3 DNA: TGTGCCAGCAGAGACAGGGGTCCAGAGCAGTACTTC
CDR3 protein: CASRDRGPEQYF

J gene: TRBJ1-2
V gene: TRBV9
D gene: TRBD1
clone size: NA
CDR3 DNA: TGTGCCAGCAGCGTAGATGGCACAGGGGGAGATGGCTACACCTTC
CDR3 protein: CASSVDGTGGDGYTF

J gene: TRBJ1-2
V gene: TRBV4-3
D gene: NA
clone size: NA
CDR3 DNA: TGCGCCAGCAGCCAAGAATCGGGGGGTCTTTCCCGCTATGGCTACACCTTC
CDR3 protein: CASSQESGGLSRYGYTF

J gene: TRBJ1-1
V gene: TRBV4-3
D gene: NA
clone size: many
CDR3 DNA: TGCGCCAGCAGCCAAGAAGGCCAGGGCCGCGTAATGAACACTGAAGCTTTCTTT
CDR3 protein: CASSQEGQGRVMNTEAFF